These 23 T cell receptor beta chains originate from one sample sequenced in a study of healthy donors' naive CD4 and CD8 T cells. A linear amplification protocol produced the TCR libraries from about 510 ng of total RNA. Using its own MiXCR run on the reads, TCRdb lists one record per CDR3 protein. Among around 180,000 distinct CDR3 sequences listed, 74% were seen once. What was sequenced was naive CD4+ and CD8+ T cells sorted from blood, pooled from several donors. Receptors were obtained from a pool of human donors in good health; the sample pools cells from several healthy donors.

The chain combines TRBV29-1 with TRBJ2-3, with D unclear. The CDR3 has 10 residues. Germline CDR1 is SQVTM and CDR2 is ANQGSEA. The V gene lost 8 bases and the J gene lost 5 bases, with 8 bases spanning the gap. The CDR3 bases are TGCAGCCTCTACATAGATACGCAGTATTTT. It translates to CSLYIDTQYF.

V gene TRBV29-1 combines with J gene TRBJ1-2, with 7 bases matching TRBD1. This CDR3 comprises 15 residues. The J segment lost 1 base and the V segment lost 5 bases, leaving 10 bases of the junction unmatched. Germline CDR1 reads SQVTM; CDR2 reads ANQGSEA. For the CDR3, the DNA is TGCAGCGTTTCCGGGACAGCCTCTAATAACTATGGCTACACCTTC. Its translation is CSVSGTASNNYGYTF.

V is TRBV6-5 and J is TRBJ1-2; no clear D gene. Germline V gene data show CDR1 as MNHEY and CDR2 as SVGAGI. The CDR3 length is 13 residues. Trimming stripped 0 bases from V and 5 bases from J, with 7 bases between. CDR3 region: CASSYSSAYGYTF. The CDR3 DNA follows: TGTGCCAGCAGTTACTCATCCGCATATGGCTACACCTTC.

The chain combines TRBV4-2 with TRBJ1-2, with a tentative D call TRBD1 (5 bases). The CDR3 has 17 residues. The ends were cut back, 2 bases at V and 1 base at J, with 17 bases in the middle. CDR1 is LGHNA, CDR2 YNFKEQ, per germline. CDR3 coding DNA: TGTGCCAGCAGCCAACCCTCGAACAGGCGGGATAACTATGGCTACACCTTC. It codes for CASSQPSNRRDNYGYTF.

This sequence joins TRBV19 and TRBJ2-7; TRBD1 aligns across 10 bases. V gave up 9 bases and J gave up 3 bases; unmatched junction bases: 8. This CDR3 is 14 amino acids long. CDR1 and CDR2 (germline): LNHDA, SQIVND (reference sequence). This CDR3 reads CASNWGTGDYEQYF. In DNA form, the CDR3 reads TGTGCCAGCAACTGGGGGACAGGGGACTACGAGCAGTACTTC.

The chain carries TRBV18 and TRBJ2-7; D perhaps matches TRBD2 (6 bases). V lost 3 bases, J lost 2 bases, and 17 bases lay in between. CDR3 length equals 16 residues. Germline V CDR1 and CDR2: KGHSH, LQKENI. CDR3 nucleotides: TGTGCCAGCTCACCCAGGCGGGACTTTACTCCCTACGAGCAGTACTTC. It encodes CASSPRRDFTPYEQYF.

The CDR3 loop reads CSVEGGRAEAFF. In nucleotides, the CDR3 is TGCAGCGTTGAAGGAGGCAGGGCGGAGGCTTTCTTT. The V and J genes are TRBV29-1 and TRBJ1-1; weak D call: TRBD1 (5 bases). The CDR3 has 12 residues. Germline CDR1 reads SQVTM; CDR2 reads ANQGSEA. Trimming cost V 1 base and J 11 bases, with 14 bases left between them.

V is TRBV19 and J is TRBJ2-3, with a tentative D call TRBD1 (6 bases). Germline-derived CDR1 and CDR2 are LNHDA and SQIVND (reference sequence). Trimming removed 8 bases at V and 2 bases at J, with 14 bases between. The length of the CDR3 is 14 residues. The CDR3 here is CASRQEPSTDTQYF. The CDR3 region has the DNA TGTGCCAGTCGACAGGAACCCTCCACAGATACGCAGTATTTT.

This sequence joins TRBV4-2 and TRBJ2-4; 9 bases line up with TRBD2. Germline loops: CDR1 LGHNA, CDR2 YNFKEQ. V shed 5 bases and J 8 bases; nucleotides not matched to a gene: 10. There are 15 residues in the CDR3. The CDR3: CASSSRAGGRHIQYF. The CDR3 DNA reads as TGTGCCAGCAGCTCGCGAGCGGGAGGACGGCACATTCAGTACTTC.

The chain recombines TRBV2 with TRBJ1-3, with D unresolved. The germline gives CDR1 SNHLY, CDR2 FYNNEI. Trimming pared 3 bases from V and 9 bases from J, leaving 12 bases between. The CDR3 length is 13 residues. In nucleotides, the CDR3 is TGTGCCAGCAGTGAGGGTCGACCCAGCACCATATATTTT. It codes for CASSEGRPSTIYF.

V gene TRBV29-1 combines with J gene TRBJ1-2; perhaps TRBD1 as D (5 bases). The germline gives CDR1 SQVTM, CDR2 ANQGSEA. V was trimmed by 5 bases and J by 7 bases, leaving 14 bases between them. This CDR3 is built from 12 residues. CDR3 sequence (DNA): TGCAGCGTTATTGGGGCATCTGGTGGCTACACCTTC. It codes for CSVIGASGGYTF. Using reference TRBV29-1 and TRBJ1-2 for the parts outside the CDR3, the full variable domain is SAVISQKPSRDICQRGTSLTIQCQVDSQVTMMFWYRQQPGQSLTLIATANQGSEATYESGFVIDKFPISRPNLTFSTLTVSNMSPEDSSIYLCSVIGASGGYTFGSGTRLTVV.

The rearrangement joins TRBV12-3 or TRBV12-4 to TRBJ1-1; D perhaps matches TRBD1 (6 bases). V was trimmed by 6 bases and J by 12 bases, leaving 20 bases between them. The CDR3 covers 13 residues. CDR3 sequence reads: CASSPQGGGWTFF. The DNA for the CDR3 is TGTGCCAGCAGCCCTCAAGGAGGGGGATGGACTTTCTTT.

In DNA, the CDR3 is TGTGCCAGCAGTAGCTTCCATGTCTCCTACGAGCAGTACTTC. Amino acids: CASSSFHVSYEQYF. The chain employs TRBV6-5 and TRBJ2-7; D remains ambiguous. Trimming removed 5 bases from V and 0 bases from J, with 11 bases in between. The CDR3 totals 14 residues. Germline CDR1 MNHEY, CDR2 SVGAGI.

The rearrangement joins TRBV12-5 to TRBJ2-1; tentative D call: TRBD2 (6 bases). V lost 2 bases and J 4 bases, leaving 18 bases between the germline ends. The germline V gene has CDR1 LGHNT and CDR2 FRNRAP. CDR3 length: 17 residues. The CDR3 DNA reads as TGTGCTAGTGGTTTGCTTCGCCATAGGCGGGGATACAATGAGCAGTTCTTC. Translating it yields CASGLLRHRRGYNEQFF.

This chain uses TRBV19 with TRBJ1-1, with D perhaps TRBD1 (6 bases). Trimming removed 3 bases from V and 1 base from J, with 9 bases in between. The CDR3 is 14 residues long. Germline CDR1 LNHDA, CDR2 SQIVND (reference sequence). For the CDR3, the DNA is TGTGCCAGTAGTATCCCAGGGGCGAACACTGAAGCTTTCTTT. Its protein is CASSIPGANTEAFF. Complete variable domain (other parts from reference TRBV19 and TRBJ1-1): DGGITQSPKYLFRKEGQNVTLSCEQNLNHDAMYWYRQDPGQGLRLIYYSQIVNDFQKGDIAEGYSVSREKKESFPLTVTSAQKNPTAFYLCASSIPGANTEAFFGQGTRLTVV.

V usage is TRBV11-2 and J usage is TRBJ2-7, with D tentatively TRBD1 or TRBD2 (6 bases each). The V end lost 1 base, the J end lost 2 bases, and 12 bases lay between the germline ends. The CDR3 consists of 15 residues. In germline, CDR1 is SGHAT, CDR2 FQNNGV. Here the CDR3 reads CASSLVRGGTYEQYF. CDR3 nucleotide sequence: TGTGCCAGCAGCTTAGTCAGGGGAGGCACCTACGAGCAGTACTTC. Drawing the rest from reference TRBV11-2 and TRBJ2-7, the complete variable domain is EAGVAQSPRYKIIEKRQSVAFWCNPISGHATLYWYQQILGQGPKLLIQFQNNGVVDDSQLPKDRFSAERLKGVDSTLKIQPAKLEDSAVYLCASSLVRGGTYEQYFGPGTRLTVT.

This chain uses TRBV29-1 with TRBJ2-1; D may be TRBD1 (6 bases). With 4 bases removed from V and 9 bases from J, the gap between germline ends came to 28 bases. The germline V gene has CDR1 SQVTM and CDR2 ANQGSEA. The CDR3 length is 17 residues. In nucleotides, the CDR3 is TGCAGCGTTGTTTTCAGTAACACCGGACAGACCCTGGCTGAGCAGTTCTTC. Residues: CSVVFSNTGQTLAEQFF.

This clonotype was recorded a few times. V and J are TRBV27 and TRBJ1-5; D is uncertain. V was pared by 5 bases and J by 7 bases, with 12 bases between. The V gene's germline CDR1 is MNHEY and CDR2 SMNVEV (reference sequence). There are 13 residues in the CDR3. CDR3 loop: CASSPARSQPQHF. In nucleotides, the CDR3 is TGTGCCAGCAGTCCCGCTCGCTCCCAGCCCCAGCATTTT.

This chain joins TRBV19 and TRBJ1-1; 9 nucleotides line up with TRBD1. This CDR3 spans 15 amino acids. Germline assignment: CDR1 LNHDA and CDR2 SQIVND (reference sequence). V gave up 7 bases and J gave up 12 bases; unmatched junction bases: 18. CDR3 coding DNA: TGTGCCAGTATTCCATCGGGACAGGGCCCCTACCGGACTTTCTTT. Protein product: CASIPSGQGPYRTFF.

This clonotype was counted a few times. V usage is TRBV20-1 and J usage is TRBJ2-5, with 12 nucleotides matching TRBD2. The CDR3 spans 14 residues. CDR1 and CDR2 (germline): DFQATT, SNEGSKA (reference sequence). Trimming cost V 2 bases and J 3 bases; bases outside gene matches: 1. CDR3 sequence: CSARRTSGKETQYF. CDR3 coding DNA: TGCAGTGCTAGAAGGACTAGCGGGAAAGAGACCCAGTACTTC.

This clonotype occurred a few times. This rearrangement joins TRBV29-1 to TRBJ2-1, with D perhaps assigned TRBD1 or TRBD2 (5 bases each). Germline V gene sequence: CDR1 SQVTM, CDR2 ANQGSEA. The CDR3 consists of 14 residues. V was trimmed by 1 base and J by 3 bases, leaving 10 bases between them. CDR3 coding DNA: TGCAGCGTTGAAGCACCGGGACGCTACAATGAGCAGTTCTTC. Protein: CSVEAPGRYNEQFF.

The sample holds a few counts of this clonotype. This sequence joins TRBV29-1 and TRBJ2-7, with TRBD2 as a possible D gene (5 bases). Germline CDR1 SQVTM, CDR2 ANQGSEA. This CDR3 is 11 amino acids long. V was shortened by 6 bases and J by 7 bases, with 13 bases between the two germline ends. The CDR3 is CSVGPRGEQYF. CDR3 sequence (DNA): TGCAGCGTCGGACCCCGGGGAGAGCAGTACTTC.

The chain is built from TRBV30 and TRBJ1-1, with 10 bases that match TRBD1. V shed 2 bases, J shed 4 bases, and the junction held 10 bases outside the gene matches. The CDR3 spans 16 residues. CDR1 and CDR2 from the germline V gene are GTSNPN and SVGIG (reference sequence). CDR3 region: CAWSTGTGVGSTEAFF. In nucleotides, the CDR3 is TGTGCCTGGAGTACCGGGACAGGGGTCGGGAGCACTGAAGCTTTCTTT.